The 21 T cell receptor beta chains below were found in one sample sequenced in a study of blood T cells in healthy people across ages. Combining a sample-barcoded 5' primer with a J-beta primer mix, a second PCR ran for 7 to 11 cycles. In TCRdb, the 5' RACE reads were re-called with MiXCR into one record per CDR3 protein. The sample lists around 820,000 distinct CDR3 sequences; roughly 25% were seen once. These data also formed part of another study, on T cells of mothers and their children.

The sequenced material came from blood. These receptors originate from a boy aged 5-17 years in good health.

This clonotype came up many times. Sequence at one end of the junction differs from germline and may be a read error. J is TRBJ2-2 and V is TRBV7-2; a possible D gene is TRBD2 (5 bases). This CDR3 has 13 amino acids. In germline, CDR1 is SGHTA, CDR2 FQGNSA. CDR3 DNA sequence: TGTGCCAGCAGTTCCCTGAACACCGGGGAGTTGTTTTTT. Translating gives CASSSLNTGELFF.

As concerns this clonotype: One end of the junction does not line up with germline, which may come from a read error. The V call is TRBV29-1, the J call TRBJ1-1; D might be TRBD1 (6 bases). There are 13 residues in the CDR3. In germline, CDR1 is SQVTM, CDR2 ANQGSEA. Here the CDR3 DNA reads TGCAGCGTGCTGGGGGACATGAACACTGGAGCTTTCTTT. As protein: CSVLGDMNTGAFF.

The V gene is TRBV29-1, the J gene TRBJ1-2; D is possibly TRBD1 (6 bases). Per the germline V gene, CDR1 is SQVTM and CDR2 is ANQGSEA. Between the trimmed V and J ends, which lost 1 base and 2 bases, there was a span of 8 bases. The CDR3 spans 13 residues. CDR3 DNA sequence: TGCAGCGTTGAAGCCGACAGGAACTATGGCTACACCTTC. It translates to CSVEADRNYGYTF.

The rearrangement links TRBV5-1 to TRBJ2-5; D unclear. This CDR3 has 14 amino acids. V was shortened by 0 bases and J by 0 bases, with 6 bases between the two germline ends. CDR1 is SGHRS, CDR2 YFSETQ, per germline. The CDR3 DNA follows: TGCGCCAGCAGCTTGGAGAGTGACCAAGAGACCCAGTACTTC. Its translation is CASSLESDQETQYF.

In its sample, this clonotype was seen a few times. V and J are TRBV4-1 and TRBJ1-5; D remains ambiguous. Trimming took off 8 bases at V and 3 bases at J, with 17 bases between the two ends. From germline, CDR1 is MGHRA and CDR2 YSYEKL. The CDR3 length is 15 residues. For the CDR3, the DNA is TGCGCCAGCGAGCCAAGGGTAGGTTCCAATCAGCCCCAGCATTTT. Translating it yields CASEPRVGSNQPQHF.

CDR3 in DNA: TGTGCCAGCAGTTTATTGGCTAGCGTCACCAAAAACATTCAGTACTTC. Translated: CASSLLASVTKNIQYF. This chain joins TRBV27 and TRBJ2-4, with a tentative D call TRBD2 (6 bases). The CDR3 loop spans 16 amino acids. Per germline, CDR1 MNHEY and CDR2 SMNVEV (reference sequence). V was pared by 1 base and J by 2 bases, with 12 bases between.

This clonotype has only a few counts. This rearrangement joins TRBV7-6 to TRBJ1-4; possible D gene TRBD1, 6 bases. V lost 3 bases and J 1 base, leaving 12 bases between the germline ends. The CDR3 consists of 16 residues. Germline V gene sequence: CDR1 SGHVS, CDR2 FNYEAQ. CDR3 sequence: CASSFVSGVTNEKLFF. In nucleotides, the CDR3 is TGTGCCAGCAGCTTTGTCTCAGGGGTAACTAATGAAAAACTGTTTTTT.

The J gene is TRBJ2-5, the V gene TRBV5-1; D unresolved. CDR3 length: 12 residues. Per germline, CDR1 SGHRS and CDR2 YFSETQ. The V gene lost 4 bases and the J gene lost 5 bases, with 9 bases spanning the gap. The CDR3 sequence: CASSVNGETQYF. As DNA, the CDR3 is TGCGCCAGCAGCGTTAACGGGGAGACCCAGTACTTC. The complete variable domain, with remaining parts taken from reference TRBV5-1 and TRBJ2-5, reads KAGVTQTPRYLIKTRGQQVTLSCSPISGHRSVSWYQQTPGQGLQFLFEYFSETQRNKGNFPGRFSGRQFSNSRSEMNVSTLELGDSALYLCASSVNGETQYFGPGTRLLVL.

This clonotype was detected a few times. The CDR3 sequence is CASSFTPTGLYEQYF. The DNA for the CDR3 is TGTGCCAGCAGCTTCACCCCAACAGGGCTCTACGAGCAGTACTTC. The gene calls are TRBV7-9 and TRBJ2-7; possibly TRBD1 for D (6 bases). The ends were cut back, 3 bases at V and 3 bases at J, with 15 bases in the middle. This CDR3 contains 15 residues. Germline V CDR1 and CDR2: SEHNR, FQNEAQ (reference sequence).

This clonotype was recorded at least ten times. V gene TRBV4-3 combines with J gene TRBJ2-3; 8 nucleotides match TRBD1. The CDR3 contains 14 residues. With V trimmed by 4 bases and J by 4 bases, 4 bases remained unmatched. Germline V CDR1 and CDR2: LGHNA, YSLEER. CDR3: CASSLGQGPDTQYF. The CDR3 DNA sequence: TGCGCCAGCAGCCTCGGACAGGGTCCAGATACGCAGTATTTT.

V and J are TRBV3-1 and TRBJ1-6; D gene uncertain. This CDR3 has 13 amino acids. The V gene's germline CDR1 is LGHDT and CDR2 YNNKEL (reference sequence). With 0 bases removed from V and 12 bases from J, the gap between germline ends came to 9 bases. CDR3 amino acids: CASSQDLEGPLHF. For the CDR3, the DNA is TGTGCCAGCAGCCAAGATCTGGAGGGACCCCTCCACTTT.

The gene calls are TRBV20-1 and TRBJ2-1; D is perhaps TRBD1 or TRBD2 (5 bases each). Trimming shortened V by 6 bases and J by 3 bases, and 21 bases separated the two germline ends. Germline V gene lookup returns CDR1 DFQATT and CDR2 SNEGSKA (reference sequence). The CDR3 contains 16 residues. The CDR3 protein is CSAGTLGDDDYNEQFF. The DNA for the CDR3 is TGCAGTGCAGGTACGTTGGGGGACGACGACTACAATGAGCAGTTCTTC.

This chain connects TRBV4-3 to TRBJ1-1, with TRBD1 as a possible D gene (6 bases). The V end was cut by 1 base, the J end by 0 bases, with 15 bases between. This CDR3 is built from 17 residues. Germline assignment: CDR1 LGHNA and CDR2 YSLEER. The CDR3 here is CASSQGAGVSMNTEAFF. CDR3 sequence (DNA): TGCGCCAGCAGCCAAGGGGCAGGGGTAAGCATGAACACTGAAGCTTTCTTT.

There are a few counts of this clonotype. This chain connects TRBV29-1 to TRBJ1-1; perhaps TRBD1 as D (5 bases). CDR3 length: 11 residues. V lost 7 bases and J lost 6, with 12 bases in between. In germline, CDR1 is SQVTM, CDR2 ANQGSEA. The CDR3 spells CSGCVGAEAFF. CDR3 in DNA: TGCAGCGGTTGCGTGGGGGCTGAAGCTTTCTTT.

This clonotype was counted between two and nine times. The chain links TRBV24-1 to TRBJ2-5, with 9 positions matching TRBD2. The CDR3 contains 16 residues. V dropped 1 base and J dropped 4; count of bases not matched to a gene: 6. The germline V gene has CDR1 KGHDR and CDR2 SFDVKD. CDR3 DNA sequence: TGTGCCACCAGTGATTTACGAGCGGGAGGAGCAGAGACCCAGTACTTC. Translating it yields CATSDLRAGGAETQYF.

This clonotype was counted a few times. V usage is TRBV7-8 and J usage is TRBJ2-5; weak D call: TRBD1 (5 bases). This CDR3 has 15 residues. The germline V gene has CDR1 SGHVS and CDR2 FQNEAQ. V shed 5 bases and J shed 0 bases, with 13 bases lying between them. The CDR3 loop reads CASSRDRTYQETQYF. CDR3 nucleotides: TGTGCCAGCAGCCGCGACAGAACCTACCAAGAGACCCAGTACTTC.

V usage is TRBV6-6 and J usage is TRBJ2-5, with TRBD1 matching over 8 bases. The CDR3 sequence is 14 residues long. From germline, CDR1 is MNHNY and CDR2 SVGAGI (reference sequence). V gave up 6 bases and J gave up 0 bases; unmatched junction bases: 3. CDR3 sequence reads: CASRRGQDQETQYF. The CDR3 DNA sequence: TGTGCCAGCAGGCGGGGACAGGACCAAGAGACCCAGTACTTC.

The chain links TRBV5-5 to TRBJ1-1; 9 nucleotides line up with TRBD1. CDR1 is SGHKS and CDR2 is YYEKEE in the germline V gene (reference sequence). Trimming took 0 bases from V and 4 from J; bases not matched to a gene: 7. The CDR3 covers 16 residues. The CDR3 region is CASSLAGTGSATEAFF. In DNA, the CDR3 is TGTGCCAGCAGCTTGGCTGGGACAGGGAGTGCCACTGAAGCTTTCTTT.

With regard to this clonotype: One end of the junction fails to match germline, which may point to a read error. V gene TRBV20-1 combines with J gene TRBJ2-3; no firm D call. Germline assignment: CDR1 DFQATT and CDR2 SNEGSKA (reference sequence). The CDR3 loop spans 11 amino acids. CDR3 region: CSASFGDTQYF. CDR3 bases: TGCAGCGCTAGTTTTGGAGATACGCAGTATTTT.

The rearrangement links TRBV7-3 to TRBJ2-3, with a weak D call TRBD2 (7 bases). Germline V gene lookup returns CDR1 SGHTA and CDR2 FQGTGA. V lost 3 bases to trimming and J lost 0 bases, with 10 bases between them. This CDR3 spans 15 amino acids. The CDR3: CASSLGGASTDTQYF. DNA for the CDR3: TGTGCCAGCAGCTTGGGGGGGGCTAGCACAGATACGCAGTATTTT.

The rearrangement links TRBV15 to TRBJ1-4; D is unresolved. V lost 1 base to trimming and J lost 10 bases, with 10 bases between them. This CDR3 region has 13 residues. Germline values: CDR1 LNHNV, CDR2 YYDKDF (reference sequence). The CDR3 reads CATSRVNSGKLFF. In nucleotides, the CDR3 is TGTGCCACCAGCAGAGTTAACAGTGGAAAACTGTTTTTT. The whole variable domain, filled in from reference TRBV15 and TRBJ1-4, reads DAMVIQNPRYQVTQFGKPVTLSCSQTLNHNVMYWYQQKSSQAPKLLFHYYDKDFNNEADTPDNFQSRRPNTSFCFLDIRSPGLGDTAMYLCATSRVNSGKLFFGSGTQLSVL.